The text below deals with one T cell receptor (beta chain). Antigen: not known. Per germline, CDR1 MNHEY and CDR2 SMNVEV (reference sequence). Trimming took 7 bases from V and 1 from J, leaving 16 bases between them. The CDR3 sequence is 15 residues long. Clones were sequenced by immunoSEQ multiplex PCR, and TCRdb holds only the in-frame ones, with some missing. The sample carries approximately 510,000 clones, 60% to 85% recorded once. The sample is drawn from a study of shared clonotypes between healthy human individuals. Study results and caveats: Few donors limited the genetic and exposure-history diversity represented.

This chain joins TRBV27 and TRBJ2-5; the D gene is possibly TRBD1 (6 bases). The sample consisted of PBMCs. The TCR comes from a woman between 35 and 50 years old in good health. Some clones in this sample may be carry-over from other donors' samples. The DNA for the CDR3 is TGTGCCAGCAAATACTTCAGGGGAGCCCAAGAGACCCAGTACTTC. Its protein product is CASKYFRGAQETQYF.